A single sample gave rise to the 6 T cell receptor beta chains below, sequenced in a study of blood T cell repertoires in COVID-19. Data came from immunoSEQ multiplex PCR; TCRdb stores just in-frame clones and leaves some out. The sample includes about half a million clones, less than 90% of them seen just once. Source material: PBMCs or T cells enriched from blood (not recorded which). These receptors originate from a woman aged 55-69 years who had recovered from COVID-19.

This chain joins TRBV12-5 and TRBJ2-1; 9 positions match TRBD2. Germline V gene lookup returns CDR1 LGHNT and CDR2 FRNRAP. CDR3 length equals 14 residues. The V segment lost 6 bases and the J segment 5 bases; nucleotides outside the gene matches: 5. This CDR3 is CASGPSGGNNEQFF. As DNA, the CDR3 is TGTGCTAGTGGCCCCAGCGGGGGGAACAATGAGCAGTTCTTC.

The chain recombines TRBV7-8 with TRBJ2-7, with D possibly being TRBD1 (6 bases). This CDR3 is 16 amino acids long. Germline loops: CDR1 SGHVS, CDR2 FQNEAQ. The V end lost 1 base, the J end lost 4 bases, and 17 bases lay between the germline ends. DNA of the CDR3: TGTGCCAGCAGCTTAGGGGTAGGGGGTATCGGATACGAGCAGTACGTC. It encodes CASSLGVGGIGYEQYV.

This clone was seen once. This chain links TRBV5-4 with TRBJ1-3; 12 nucleotides align to TRBD1. The CDR3 spans 17 residues. Germline values: CDR1 SGHNT, CDR2 YYREEE (reference sequence). V shed 2 bases and J 1 base; nucleotides not matched to a gene: 4. CDR3 amino acids: CASSFKGQGASGNTIYF. In DNA form, the CDR3 reads TGTGCCAGCAGCTTTAAGGGACAGGGGGCGTCTGGAAACACCATATATTTT.

The chain couples TRBV18 to TRBJ1-2; 9 bases fit TRBD1. V gave up 3 bases and J gave up 5 bases; unmatched junction bases: 7. The CDR3 spans 15 residues. CDR1 is KGHSH and CDR2 is LQKENI in the germline V gene. CDR3: CASSPSRQGGYGYTF. The CDR3 DNA reads as TGTGCCAGCTCACCGTCGAGACAGGGGGGGTATGGCTACACCTTC.

The chain links TRBV19 to TRBJ1-3; no clear D. Germline CDR1 and CDR2: LNHDA and SQIVND (reference sequence). The V and J ends lost 7 bases and 3 bases respectively, with 16 bases between them. This CDR3 has 15 amino acids. CDR3 residues: CASTARTVNGNTIYF. CDR3 bases: TGTGCCAGTACCGCCCGGACTGTCAATGGAAACACCATATATTTT. The variable domain in full, with the rest retrieved from reference TRBV19 and TRBJ1-3, is DGGITQSPKYLFRKEGQNVTLSCEQNLNHDAMYWYRQDPGQGLRLIYYSQIVNDFQKGDIAEGYSVSREKKESFPLTVTSAQKNPTAFYLCASTARTVNGNTIYFGEGSWLTVV.

J is TRBJ1-1 and V is TRBV6-5, with 9 bases aligning to TRBD1. Germline loops: CDR1 MNHEY, CDR2 SVGAGI. The CDR3 extends over 15 amino acids. V gave up 2 bases and J gave up 4 bases; unmatched junction bases: 5. CDR3 residues: CASSYLTGGGTEAFF. The DNA of the CDR3 is TGTGCCAGCAGTTACCTGACAGGGGGAGGCACTGAAGCTTTCTTT.